The 26 T cell receptor beta chains reported below all come from one sample, sequenced in a study of T cell responses to AZD1222 COVID-19 vaccine. Sequencing used immunoSEQ multiplex PCR; TCRdb keeps in-frame clones, though not all of them. Here the sample spans roughly 86,000 clones, approximately 92% being singletons. The source material was peripheral blood, sampled on day 0 of AZD1222 vaccination. The source is an adult in good health.

This clone occurred once. CDR3 bases: TGTGCCAGTAGCTTAAACAGGGGAATTCCGGCTAATGAAAAACTGTTTTTT. It yields the protein CASSLNRGIPANEKLFF. This chain joins TRBV19 and TRBJ1-4; 7 bases fit TRBD1. The CDR3 totals 17 residues. Per the germline V gene, CDR1 is LNHDA and CDR2 is SQIVND (reference sequence). J gave up 3 bases and V 6 bases, and 13 bases lay outside the gene matches.

The chain recombines TRBV5-1 with TRBJ2-3, with 8 positions matching TRBD2. Germline assignment: CDR1 SGHRS and CDR2 YFSETQ. The CDR3 contains 17 residues. Trimming cost V 3 bases and J 0 bases; bases outside gene matches: 9. CDR3 sequence reads: CASSWLAGTSSTDTQYF. In DNA form, the CDR3 reads TGCGCCAGCAGCTGGCTAGCGGGTACTTCTAGCACAGATACGCAGTATTTT.

V gene TRBV29-1 combines with J gene TRBJ2-5; D may match TRBD1 or TRBD2 (6 bases each). Germline values: CDR1 SQVTM, CDR2 ANQGSEA. The CDR3 contains 16 residues. Trimming removed 0 bases from V and 7 bases from J, with 21 bases in between. The CDR3 DNA sequence: TGCAGCGTTGAAGATCCCGGACAGTGGCCCGGGGGGACCCAGTACTTC. It specifies CSVEDPGQWPGGTQYF.

The V call is TRBV19, the J call TRBJ2-4; D is unclear. The CDR3 loop spans 17 amino acids. The germline gives CDR1 LNHDA, CDR2 SQIVND (reference sequence). Trimming took off 5 bases at V and 3 bases at J, with 20 bases between the two ends. In DNA, the CDR3 is TGTGCCAGTAGTCCCCGTGTAGATCTAGAAGGCAAAAACATTCAGTACTTC. Residues: CASSPRVDLEGKNIQYF.

V gene TRBV5-1 combines with J gene TRBJ1-4, with 7 bases matching TRBD1. There are 13 residues in the CDR3. Germline CDR1 reads SGHRS; CDR2 reads YFSETQ. Germline trimming cut 4 bases from V and 5 bases from J; bases unmatched to any gene: 2. CDR3 coding DNA: TGCGCCAGCAGCGGGACAGCGAATGAAAAACTGTTTTTT. This gives the protein CASSGTANEKLFF.

The V and J genes are TRBV28 and TRBJ2-7; D could derive from TRBD1 or TRBD2 (5 bases each). This CDR3 comprises 13 residues. The V gene's germline CDR1 is MDHEN and CDR2 SYDVKM. The V end lost 2 bases, the J end lost 4 bases, and 9 bases lay between the germline ends. The CDR3 spells CASSLMGEYEQYF. CDR3 coding DNA: TGTGCCAGCAGTTTAATGGGGGAGTACGAGCAGTACTTC. Drawing the rest from reference TRBV28 and TRBJ2-7, the complete variable domain is DVKVTQSSRYLVKRTGEKVFLECVQDMDHENMFWYRQDPGLGLRLIYFSYDVKMKEKGDIPEGYSVSREKKERFSLILESASTNQTSMYLCASSLMGEYEQYFGPGTRLTVT.

This clone was recorded once. This chain joins TRBV5-4 and TRBJ2-5; 12 bases align to TRBD2. Germline assignment: CDR1 SGHNT and CDR2 YYREEE (reference sequence). V dropped 3 bases and J dropped 7; count of bases not matched to a gene: 10. The CDR3 length is 16 residues. The CDR3 sequence is CASSSGTSGRRTTQYF. The CDR3 nucleotides are TGTGCCAGCAGCTCGGGTACTAGCGGGAGGAGGACGACCCAGTACTTC.

This chain joins TRBV28 and TRBJ2-2; no definite D call. The CDR3 is 15 amino acids. Deletions cut 7 bases from V and 6 bases from J, with 18 bases between. Germline V gives CDR1 MDHEN, CDR2 SYDVKM. Written as DNA, the CDR3 is TGTGCCAGCACCCCAATGGGCGGACCGGCCGGGGAGCTGTTTTTT. Translating it yields CASTPMGGPAGELFF.

This clone was counted a single time. The chain employs TRBV2 and TRBJ2-7; D not resolved. Per germline, CDR1 SNHLY and CDR2 FYNNEI. The CDR3 runs 15 residues. Between the trimmed V and J ends, which lost 4 bases and 0 bases, there was a span of 13 bases. CDR3: CASSGTVGTSYEQYF. Written as DNA, the CDR3 is TGTGCCAGCAGTGGGACGGTGGGCACCTCCTACGAGCAGTACTTC.

The V and J genes are TRBV2 and TRBJ2-3; 16 bases fit TRBD2. This CDR3 has 16 amino acids. In germline, CDR1 is SNHLY, CDR2 FYNNEI. V lost 5 bases and J lost 6; bases outside the gene matches: 5. The CDR3 protein is CASSLGTSGRADTQYF. The CDR3 DNA reads as TGTGCCAGCAGTCTCGGGACTAGCGGGAGGGCGGATACGCAGTATTTT.

The rearrangement links TRBV28 to TRBJ1-2; TRBD1 might be the D (6 bases). Trimming took 2 bases from V and 1 from J, leaving 8 bases between them. This CDR3 spans 14 amino acids. The V gene's germline CDR1 is MDHEN and CDR2 SYDVKM. The CDR3: CASSLGTINYGYTF. The CDR3 DNA reads as TGTGCCAGCAGTTTAGGGACAATTAACTATGGCTACACCTTC.

This clone was counted once. The V and J genes are TRBV6-5 and TRBJ2-7; 8 bases agree with TRBD1. CDR1 and CDR2 (germline): MNHEY, SVGAGI. J lost 7 bases, V lost 0 bases, and 8 bases had no gene match. This CDR3 has 15 residues. The CDR3 here is CASSYSGQVPSEQYF. CDR3 DNA: TGTGCCAGCAGTTACTCGGGACAGGTCCCGAGTGAGCAGTACTTC.

The genes are TRBV14 and TRBJ2-1; D is perhaps TRBD1 (6 bases). V lost 4 bases, J lost 13 bases, and 14 bases lay in between. This CDR3 spans 12 amino acids. CDR1 is SGHDN and CDR2 is FVKESK in the germline V gene. Here the CDR3 reads CASSPGWTAQFF. CDR3 nucleotide sequence: TGTGCCAGCAGCCCCGGCTGGACAGCTCAGTTCTTC.

This clone was counted a few times. The V and J genes are TRBV2 and TRBJ2-1, with unresolved D. Trimming cost V 0 bases and J 12 bases, with 12 bases left between them. The V gene's germline CDR1 is SNHLY and CDR2 FYNNEI. The CDR3 has 13 residues. CDR3 bases: TGTGCCAGCAGTGAAGCGGAGCCACCTCGGCAGTTCTTC. Translating it yields CASSEAEPPRQFF.

The V gene is TRBV21-1, the J gene TRBJ2-2; the table's D call of TRBD2 was not tested on the DNA. TRBV21-1 corresponds to a pseudogene. CDR3 length: 21 amino acids. The CDR3 DNA follows: TGTGCCAGCAGCAAAGTGACCTACGTTAGACTAGCGGGAGCCCACACCGGGGAGCTGTTTTTT. It is translated as CASSKVTYVRLAGAHTGELFF.

The V and J genes are TRBV11-1 and TRBJ2-7; 9 positions agree with TRBD2. Germline V gene lookup returns CDR1 SGHAT and CDR2 FQDESV (reference sequence). Germline trimming cut 2 bases from V and 6 bases from J; bases unmatched to any gene: 8. The CDR3 totals 15 residues. CDR3 DNA: TGTGCCAGCAGCTTACTTATAGCGGGGGCGGGCGAGCAGTACTTC. Its translation: CASSLLIAGAGEQYF.

The chain combines TRBV3-1 (or the pseudogene TRBV3-2) with TRBJ2-2; 9 nucleotides line up with TRBD2. J gave up 1 base and V 4 bases, and 1 base lay outside the gene matches. There are 15 residues in the CDR3. Germline V gene sequence: CDR1 LGHDT, CDR2 YNNKEL (reference sequence). CDR3 sequence (DNA): TGTGCCAGCAGCCCACTAGCGGGGAACACCGGGGAGCTGTTTTTT. It yields the protein CASSPLAGNTGELFF.

V and J are TRBV5-3 and TRBJ2-5; 10 nucleotides line up with TRBD2. TRBV5-3 is an ORF; its function is uncertain. The V and J ends lost 3 bases and 6 bases, in that order; junction bases with no gene match: 14. There are 17 residues in the CDR3. CDR3 region: CARSYPSSGRALKTQYF. CDR3 coding DNA: TGTGCCAGAAGCTACCCTTCCAGCGGGAGGGCCCTGAAGACCCAGTACTTC.

The V gene is TRBV7-9, the J gene TRBJ2-3; D is unresolved. Trimming shortened V by 2 bases and J by 2 bases, and 8 bases separated the two germline ends. The germline V gene has CDR1 SEHNR and CDR2 FQNEAQ (reference sequence). The CDR3 covers 14 residues. CDR3 DNA: TGTGCCAGCAGCTTAAATCAGGTCACAGATACGCAGTATTTT. Protein product: CASSLNQVTDTQYF.

The rearrangement uses TRBV19 and TRBJ1-2; tentative D call: TRBD1 (5 bases). Germline assignment: CDR1 LNHDA and CDR2 SQIVND (reference sequence). V lost 6 bases and J 5 bases, leaving 16 bases between the germline ends. The CDR3 contains 14 residues. The CDR3 reads CASSSQGLIYGYTF. The CDR3 coding sequence is TGTGCCAGTAGCTCCCAGGGACTTATTTATGGCTACACCTTC. The full variable domain, with the rest looked up from reference TRBV19 and TRBJ1-2, is DGGITQSPKYLFRKEGQNVTLSCEQNLNHDAMYWYRQDPGQGLRLIYYSQIVNDFQKGDIAEGYSVSREKKESFPLTVTSAQKNPTAFYLCASSSQGLIYGYTFGSGTRLTVV.

The chain is built from TRBV27 and TRBJ2-3; D perhaps matches TRBD2 (6 bases). The germline CDR1 and CDR2 sequences are MNHEY and SMNVEV (reference sequence). V lost 5 bases and J 0 bases, leaving 18 bases between the germline ends. The CDR3 has 17 amino acids. The CDR3 protein is CASSRNPSGTSTDTQYF. CDR3 DNA: TGTGCCAGCAGTCGTAATCCCTCGGGGACTAGCACAGATACGCAGTATTTT.

The V gene is TRBV11-3, the J gene TRBJ2-7; D might be TRBD2 (5 bases). Between the trimmed V and J ends, which lost 0 bases and 2 bases, there was a span of 5 bases. CDR3 length: 13 residues. Germline CDR1 and CDR2: SGHNT and YENEEA. The CDR3 coding sequence is TGTGCCAGCAGCTTAGACGGGACCTACGAGCAGTACTTC. It translates to CASSLDGTYEQYF.

The table lists this clone with a count of one. V is TRBV28 and J is TRBJ1-4, with 7 bases aligning to TRBD1. This CDR3 spans 15 amino acids. V dropped 6 bases and J dropped 0; count of bases not matched to a gene: 4. Germline V gives CDR1 MDHEN, CDR2 SYDVKM. This CDR3 is CASRGGTATNEKLFF. The CDR3 coding sequence is TGTGCCAGCAGGGGAGGGACAGCAACTAATGAAAAACTGTTTTTT.

The chain employs TRBV6-2 or TRBV6-3 and TRBJ2-3; D is unclear. CDR1 and CDR2 from the germline V gene are MNHEY and SVGEGT. Trimming shortened V by 6 bases and J by 0 bases, and 7 bases separated the two germline ends. CDR3 length: 13 amino acids. Written as DNA, the CDR3 is TGTGCCAGCAGCCTGGGTAGCACAGATACGCAGTATTTT. Protein product: CASSLGSTDTQYF.

The chain is built from TRBV27 and TRBJ1-2; TRBD1 might be the D (5 bases). From germline, CDR1 is MNHEY and CDR2 SMNVEV (reference sequence). V was shortened by 0 bases and J by 7 bases, with 12 bases between the two germline ends. The CDR3 length is 14 residues. The CDR3 loop reads CASSLSTGIPGYTF. Here the CDR3 DNA reads TGTGCCAGCAGTTTATCAACAGGAATCCCTGGCTACACCTTC.

This sequence joins TRBV6-5 and TRBJ1-2, with D possibly TRBD1 on 6 matching bases. Germline values: CDR1 MNHEY, CDR2 SVGAGI. This CDR3 region has 14 residues. The germline V and J ends were trimmed by 6 bases and 4 bases, with 15 bases remaining between them. CDR3 in DNA: TGTGCCAGCAGCAAATTGGACAGAGGCTATGGCTACACCTTC. It yields the protein CASSKLDRGYGYTF.